Listed here are 29 T cell receptor beta chains from one sample, sequenced in a study of shared clonotypes between healthy human individuals (dated by TCRdb to between 2020 and 2021). Library method: the immunoSEQ multiplex PCR assay. The immuneACCESS repertoire file appears here via TCRdb, limited to in-frame rearrangements. These files lack a portion of the clones; in checked studies, under half of the deficit traces to unresolved V genes, and the cause of the others is not known. This sample has some 2.1 million clones in its table, and roughly 93% of those were observed once. The top ten clones comprise 1.5% to 2% of the sample. CD8 naive samples consisted of CD45RO-negative cells that were positively selected for CCR7, yielding a CD45RA+CCR7+ population without TemRA cells. Sequencing used naive CD8+ T cells from PBMCs. The intended sense of this specimen's cell subset or site label: CD45RA+CCR7+. The receptors originated from a man between 18 and 29 years old in good health. Some clones in this sample may be carry-over from other donors' samples.

V and J are TRBV19 and TRBJ2-2; D could derive from TRBD1 or TRBD2 (5 bases each). V shed 6 bases and J shed 4 bases, with 15 bases lying between them. The CDR3 covers 15 residues. CDR1 and CDR2 (germline): LNHDA, SQIVND (reference sequence). The CDR3 nucleotides read TGTGCCAGTAGCGAATGGGACCGGGGCACCGGGGAGCTGTTTTTT. It encodes CASSEWDRGTGELFF.

The chain joins TRBV27 to TRBJ1-5, with D uncertain. This CDR3 contains 13 residues. Germline CDR1 is MNHEY and CDR2 is SMNVEV (reference sequence). The germline V and J ends were trimmed by 6 bases and 2 bases, with 8 bases remaining between them. The CDR3: CASRQSGNQPQHF. The CDR3 DNA reads TGTGCCAGCAGACAATCGGGCAATCAGCCCCAGCATTTT.

As for this clone: The identical CDR3 is also encoded by other nucleotide sequences in the sample. This chain links TRBV6-6 with TRBJ2-7; TRBD2 matches at 8 bases. V was pared by 2 bases and J by 1 base, with 1 base of the junction left unmatched. This CDR3 comprises 14 residues. CDR1 is MNHNY, CDR2 SVGAGI, per germline (reference sequence). CDR3 sequence reads: CASSYPGGSYEQYF. CDR3 coding DNA: TGTGCCAGCAGTTACCCGGGAGGGTCCTACGAGCAGTACTTC.

The chain couples TRBV27 to TRBJ1-5; D might be TRBD1 (6 bases). Germline V CDR1 and CDR2: MNHEY, SMNVEV (reference sequence). Trimming cost V 5 bases and J 4 bases, with 15 bases left between them. The CDR3 extends over 15 amino acids. In nucleotides, the CDR3 is TGTGCCAGCAGTCCAGGGGCCGGTAGTAATCAGCCCCAGCATTTT. This codes for CASSPGAGSNQPQHF.

The chain employs TRBV10-3 and TRBJ2-3; tentative D call: TRBD2 (6 bases). CDR1 and CDR2 from the germline V gene are ENHRY and SYGVKD. V shed 3 bases and J shed 2 bases, with 12 bases lying between them. This CDR3 has 15 residues. CDR3 amino acids: CAISDTSRFTDTQYF. For the CDR3, the DNA is TGTGCCATCAGTGACACTAGCCGCTTCACAGATACGCAGTATTTT.

The chain couples TRBV30 to TRBJ2-7; D may match TRBD1 or TRBD2 (5 bases each). Germline CDR1 reads GTSNPN; CDR2 reads SVGIG (reference sequence). CDR3 length: 15 residues. V was pared by 1 base and J by 2 bases, with 15 bases between. For the CDR3, the DNA is TGTGCCTGGAGTGGTATTAGGGGACCAACCTACGAGCAGTACTTC. This gives the protein CAWSGIRGPTYEQYF.

The rearrangement joins TRBV5-6 to TRBJ2-3; the D is unclear. The CDR3 sequence is 12 residues long. Per germline, CDR1 SGHDT and CDR2 YYEEEE. Trimming removed 2 bases at V and 6 bases at J, with 7 bases between. The CDR3 coding sequence is TGTGCCAGCAGCTTAGTCAGTGATACGCAGTATTTT. This codes for CASSLVSDTQYF.

This chain uses TRBV29-1 with TRBJ2-5; D is ambiguous. Germline CDR1 is SQVTM and CDR2 is ANQGSEA. The CDR3 covers 11 residues. V was pared by 3 bases and J by 9 bases, with 11 bases between. The CDR3 DNA is TGCAGCGTTGACCTTTTTATGGCCCAGTACTTC. This sequence encodes CSVDLFMAQYF.

This chain links TRBV10-3 with TRBJ2-5; 10 bases line up with TRBD1. The CDR3 sequence is 15 residues long. CDR1 and CDR2 from the germline V gene are ENHRY and SYGVKD. V lost 5 bases and J lost 9; bases outside the gene matches: 12. The CDR3 here is CAISPPGTGVWAQYF. For the CDR3, the DNA is TGTGCCATCAGTCCCCCCGGGACAGGGGTTTGGGCCCAGTACTTC.

The chain has TRBV9 and TRBJ2-2, with D perhaps matching TRBD1 (5 bases). V dropped 0 bases and J dropped 4 bases, with 10 bases sitting between them. The CDR3 consists of 15 residues. CDR1 and CDR2 (germline): SGDLS, YYNGEE. The CDR3 nucleotides read TGTGCCAGCAGCGTAGAGGGGCGAAGCACCGGGGAGCTGTTTTTT. It specifies CASSVEGRSTGELFF.

V is TRBV14 and J is TRBJ2-3, with D possibly being TRBD1 (6 bases). The V and J ends lost 2 bases and 2 bases respectively, with 17 bases between them. The CDR3 extends over 17 amino acids. Per the germline V gene, CDR1 is SGHDN and CDR2 is FVKESK. The CDR3 DNA reads as TGTGCCAGCAGCCAAACGGGTGTGGACAGATTCACAGATACGCAGTATTTT. This sequence encodes CASSQTGVDRFTDTQYF.

This sequence joins TRBV2 and TRBJ2-3, with D perhaps TRBD1 (5 bases). This CDR3 comprises 15 residues. The V gene lost 4 bases and the J gene lost 4 bases, with 15 bases spanning the gap. Germline loops: CDR1 SNHLY, CDR2 FYNNEI. CDR3 DNA sequence: TGTGCCAGCAGTGGTACAGGTTTAGCCGCAGATACGCAGTATTTT. This codes for CASSGTGLAADTQYF.

The V call is TRBV4-1, the J call TRBJ2-7; TRBD1 is a possible D gene (6 bases). V lost 1 base, J lost 2 bases, and 9 bases lay in between. CDR1 and CDR2 from the germline V gene are MGHRA and YSYEKL. The CDR3 loop spans 14 amino acids. The CDR3 nucleotides read TGCGCCAGCAGCCAAGTCGGGGACACCTACGAGCAGTACTTC. Protein product: CASSQVGDTYEQYF.

The rearrangement joins TRBV27 to TRBJ2-5, with D uncertain. The CDR3 length is 14 residues. From germline, CDR1 is MNHEY and CDR2 SMNVEV (reference sequence). Between the trimmed V and J ends, which lost 6 bases and 5 bases, there was a span of 16 bases. The CDR3 region has the DNA TGTGCCAGCAGCTTAGGCCCGTTGGTGGAGACCCAGTACTTC. As protein: CASSLGPLVETQYF.

The chain combines TRBV9 with TRBJ2-3, with TRBD2 identical over 11 bases. With V trimmed by 4 bases and J by 2 bases, 12 bases remained unmatched. Germline CDR1 reads SGDLS; CDR2 reads YYNGEE. This CDR3 contains 18 residues. The CDR3 sequence: CASSKEGLAGGSTDTQYF. As DNA, the CDR3 is TGTGCCAGCAGCAAAGAGGGGCTAGCGGGAGGCTCCACAGATACGCAGTATTTT.

This clone was observed a few times. This chain uses TRBV2 with TRBJ1-1; D gene uncertain. The V and J ends lost 4 bases and 7 bases respectively, with 13 bases between them. There are 13 residues in the CDR3. Germline assignment: CDR1 SNHLY and CDR2 FYNNEI. The CDR3 spells CASSGGLGGEAFF. DNA for the CDR3: TGTGCCAGCAGTGGTGGTCTTGGAGGTGAAGCTTTCTTT.

The rearrangement joins TRBV5-1 to TRBJ2-1; D gene uncertain. V was trimmed by 7 bases and J by 5 bases, leaving 13 bases between them. Germline CDR1 reads SGHRS; CDR2 reads YFSETQ. The CDR3 runs 13 residues. The chain's CDR3 is CASRTDVNNEQFF. In nucleotides, the CDR3 is TGCGCCAGCCGGACGGACGTCAACAATGAGCAGTTCTTC.

In its sample, this clone was seen once. The J gene is TRBJ2-7, the V gene TRBV6-1; 7 positions agree with TRBD1. Germline V gene lookup returns CDR1 MNHNS and CDR2 SASEGT. Trimming removed 4 bases from V and 6 bases from J; junction bases left unmatched: 3. The length of the CDR3 is 12 residues. CDR3 in amino acids: CASSVDRAEQYF. The CDR3 nucleotides are TGTGCCAGCAGTGTAGACAGGGCCGAGCAGTACTTC.

The chain has TRBV7-9 and TRBJ2-7; 8 nucleotides agree with TRBD1. From germline, CDR1 is SEHNR and CDR2 FQNEAQ (reference sequence). The CDR3 runs to 14 residues. The V and J ends lost 5 bases and 5 bases, in that order; junction bases with no gene match: 8. Here the CDR3 reads CASSPWTGSDEQYF. The CDR3 nucleotides read TGTGCCAGCAGCCCATGGACAGGGTCGGACGAGCAGTACTTC. Variable domain in full (rest from reference TRBV7-9 and TRBJ2-7): DTGVSQNPRHKITKRGQNVTFRCDPISEHNRLYWYRQTLGQGPEFLTYFQNEAQLEKSRLLSDRFSAERPKGSFSTLEIQRTEQGDSAMYLCASSPWTGSDEQYFGPGTRLTVT.

This chain uses TRBV27 with TRBJ1-1; no firm D call. Germline CDR1 and CDR2: MNHEY and SMNVEV (reference sequence). V lost 3 bases, J lost 7 bases, and 12 bases lay in between. The length of the CDR3 is 13 residues. In nucleotides, the CDR3 is TGTGCCAGCAGTTTGGATGGGATGGGTGAAGCTTTCTTT. This translates into CASSLDGMGEAFF.

The chain carries TRBV9 and TRBJ2-2, with D possibly being TRBD2 (5 bases). The CDR3 runs to 15 residues. Looked up from germline, CDR1 is SGDLS and CDR2 is YYNGEE. With 4 bases removed from V and 5 bases from J, the gap between germline ends came to 15 bases. The CDR3 loop reads CASSPTGSETGELFF. The CDR3, as DNA: TGTGCCAGCAGCCCAACGGGAAGCGAAACCGGGGAGCTGTTTTTT.

The rearrangement links TRBV7-9 to TRBJ2-7, with 7 nucleotides matching TRBD2. Per the germline V gene, CDR1 is SEHNR and CDR2 is FQNEAQ (reference sequence). J lost 5 bases, V lost 5 bases, and 9 bases had no gene match. The CDR3 runs 14 residues. The CDR3 here is CASSAREALHEQYF. The CDR3 DNA reads as TGTGCCAGCAGCGCCCGGGAGGCCCTCCACGAGCAGTACTTC.

V gene TRBV4-1 combines with J gene TRBJ2-1; possibly TRBD2 for D (6 bases). V gave up 0 bases and J gave up 2 bases, with 11 bases separating them. Per the germline V gene, CDR1 is MGHRA and CDR2 is YSYEKL. This CDR3 comprises 16 residues. The CDR3 sequence is CASSQEGIAAYNEQFF. The DNA of the CDR3 is TGCGCCAGCAGCCAAGAGGGGATAGCGGCCTACAATGAGCAGTTCTTC.

In regard to this clone: Other DNA sequences in the sample encode the same CDR3. The genes are TRBV14 and TRBJ1-4; no firm D call. V was clipped by 3 bases and J by 5 bases, with 7 bases between them. Germline assignment: CDR1 SGHDN and CDR2 FVKESK. The CDR3 covers 13 residues. In DNA, the CDR3 is TGTGCCAGCAGCCAGTTCAGGAATGAAAAACTGTTTTTT. Translation gives CASSQFRNEKLFF. The whole variable domain, remainder taken from reference TRBV14 and TRBJ1-4, is EAGVTQFPSHSVIEKGQTVTLRCDPISGHDNLYWYRRVMGKEIKFLLHFVKESKQDESGMPNNRFLAERTGGTYSTLKVQPAELEDSGVYFCASSQFRNEKLFFGSGTQLSVL.

The chain uses TRBV9 and TRBJ2-7; D may be TRBD2 (7 bases). The germline gives CDR1 SGDLS, CDR2 YYNGEE. The CDR3 is 16 residues long. V lost 2 bases and J 3 bases, leaving 18 bases between the germline ends. The CDR3 nucleotides are TGTGCCAGCAGCGTCTCACCCGGGGGGCTCATCTACGAGCAGTACTTC. It yields the protein CASSVSPGGLIYEQYF.

V usage is TRBV28 and J usage is TRBJ2-2, with TRBD2 identical over 10 bases. CDR1 and CDR2 (germline): MDHEN, SYDVKM. CDR3 length equals 17 residues. The ends lost 5 bases at V and 7 bases at J; junction bases unmatched: 13. CDR3 protein: CASSPIPSGRALGELFF. The CDR3 nucleotides read TGTGCCAGCAGTCCAATCCCCAGCGGGAGGGCCCTCGGGGAGCTGTTTTTT.

Remarks on this clone: Distinct nucleotide sequences in the sample also encode this CDR3. This chain joins TRBV27 and TRBJ1-2, with D perhaps matching TRBD1 (5 bases). Looked up from germline, CDR1 is MNHEY and CDR2 is SMNVEV (reference sequence). The CDR3 length is 14 residues. V was pared by 2 bases and J by 1 base, with 8 bases between. The CDR3 bases are TGTGCCAGCAGTTTAACAGGCAGTAACTATGGCTACACCTTC. Encoded protein: CASSLTGSNYGYTF.

The gene calls are TRBV5-6 and TRBJ2-1, with a weak D call TRBD2 (5 bases). Germline V gene lookup returns CDR1 SGHDT and CDR2 YYEEEE. The V end was cut by 4 bases, the J end by 10 bases, with 15 bases between. The CDR3 covers 13 residues. As DNA, the CDR3 is TGTGCCAGCAGCCCGAGGGCGTCGGCGGAGCAGTTCTTC. Protein sequence: CASSPRASAEQFF.

This chain connects TRBV5-6 to TRBJ2-1; 10 bases match TRBD2. Germline V gene lookup returns CDR1 SGHDT and CDR2 YYEEEE. Losses at the gene ends were 3 bases for V and 7 bases for J; bases not matched to a gene: 4. This CDR3 has 14 residues. This CDR3 is CASSSWTSGNEQFF. The CDR3 DNA is TGTGCCAGCAGCTCTTGGACTAGCGGAAATGAGCAGTTCTTC. Together with reference TRBV5-6 and TRBJ2-1, the CDR3 gives the full variable domain: DAGVTQSPTHLIKTRGQQVTLRCSPKSGHDTVSWYQQALGQGPQFIFQYYEEEERQRGNFPDRFSGHQFPNYSSELNVNALLLGDSALYLCASSSWTSGNEQFFGPGTRLTVL.